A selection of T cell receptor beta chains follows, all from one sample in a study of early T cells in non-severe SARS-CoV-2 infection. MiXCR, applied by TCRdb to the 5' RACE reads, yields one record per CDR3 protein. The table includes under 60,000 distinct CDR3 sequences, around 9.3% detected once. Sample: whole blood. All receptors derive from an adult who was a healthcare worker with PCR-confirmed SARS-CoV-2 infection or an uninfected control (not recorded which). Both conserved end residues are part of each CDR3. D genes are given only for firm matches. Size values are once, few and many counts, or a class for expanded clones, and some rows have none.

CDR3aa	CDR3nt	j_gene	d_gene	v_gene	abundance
CASSVDFHNEQFF	TGTGCCAGCTCGGTCGACTTTCACAATGAGCAGTTCTTC	TRBJ2-1	.	TRBV18	.
CASSQGFGRGTYEQYF	TGCGCCAGCAGCCAAGGTTTTGGTCGGGGGACCTACGAGCAGTACTTC	TRBJ2-7	.	TRBV4-3	.
CASSLGLGTGNTIYF	TGTGCCAGCAGCTTGGGTCTTGGCACCGGAAACACCATATATTTT	TRBJ1-3	.	TRBV5-5	few
CATSRASTSGGRTDTQYF	TGTGCCACCAGCAGAGCCTCAACTAGCGGGGGACGCACAGATACGCAGTATTTT	TRBJ2-3	TRBD2	TRBV15	many
CASSLGGIGSEAFF	TGTGCCAGCAGCTTAGGGGGTATAGGTTCTGAAGCTTTCTTT	TRBJ1-1	.	TRBV7-6	.
CAPLGGQYF	TGTGCCCCCCTCGGAGGGCAGTATTTT	TRBJ2-3	.	TRBV7-9	few
CASSQDEPGGANEKLFF	TGTGCCAGCAGCCAAGATGAACCAGGGGGGGCCAATGAAAAACTGTTTTTT	TRBJ1-4	TRBD1	TRBV3-1	few
CASSSTSGGEETQYF	TGTGCCAGCAGCTCGACTAGCGGGGGGGAAGAGACCCAGTACTTC	TRBJ2-5	TRBD2	TRBV7-9	many
CANSLSTGTEAFF	TGTGCCAACAGTTTATCTACGGGAACTGAAGCTTTCTTT	TRBJ1-1	.	TRBV27	.
CSARLAFPDTQYF	TGCAGTGCCCGACTAGCGTTCCCAGATACGCAGTATTTT	TRBJ2-3	TRBD2	TRBV20-1	.
CASSQIVPPNEQFF	TGTGCCAGCAGTCAGATCGTACCCCCCAATGAGCAGTTCTTC	TRBJ2-1	.	TRBV5-5	.
CASSMRDSSRPQHF	TGTGCCAGTAGTATGAGGGACTCCTCTCGCCCCCAGCATTTT	TRBJ1-5	.	TRBV19	many
CASSLLGQHPSYEQYF	TGTGCCAGCAGTCTCTTGGGACAACATCCCTCCTACGAGCAGTACTTC	TRBJ2-7	.	TRBV27	few
CASSGGGLLETQYF	TGCGCCTCCTCGGGGGGGGGCCTCCTGGAGACCCAGTACTTC	TRBJ2-5	TRBD2	TRBV10-2	.
CASSWKRGQETQYF	TGTGCCAGCAGCTGGAAGCGGGGGCAAGAGACCCAGTACTTC	TRBJ2-5	TRBD2	TRBV5-4	many
CASSIALGVGGDEQYF	TGTGCCAGTAGTATAGCCCTCGGTGTTGGGGGCGACGAGCAGTACTTC	TRBJ2-7	.	TRBV19	few
CASGKQGPGNEQFF	TGCGCCAGCGGAAAACAGGGGCCGGGAAATGAGCAGTTCTTC	TRBJ2-1	TRBD1	TRBV5-1	.
CASSLLGAGGRVGELFF	TGTGCCAGCAGCTTACTTGGAGCAGGGGGCCGGGTCGGGGAGCTGTTTTTT	TRBJ2-2	TRBD1	TRBV11-2	many
CAISSQLRRSSYEQYF	TGTGCCATCAGTTCTCAACTACGACGGAGCTCCTACGAGCAGTACTTC	TRBJ2-7	.	TRBV10-3	many
CASSVGTSGMYNEQFF	TGTGCCAGCAGCGTGGGGACTAGCGGGATGTACAATGAGCAGTTCTTC	TRBJ2-1	TRBD2	TRBV9	few
CASSPKVYNEQFF	TGTGCCAGCAGTCCGAAGGTTTACAATGAGCAGTTCTTC	TRBJ2-1	.	TRBV5-6	few
CASSVTDSLFQPQHF	TGTGCCAGCAGCGTAACGGACAGTTTATTCCAGCCCCAGCATTTT	TRBJ1-5	.	TRBV9	many
CASSSGRFNEQFF	TGTGCCAGCAGCTCGGGACGGTTCAATGAGCAGTTCTTC	TRBJ2-1	.	TRBV7-2	many
CSARGGALTEAFF	TGCAGTGCTAGAGGGGGGGCGCTTACTGAAGCTTTCTTT	TRBJ1-1	.	TRBV20-1	many
CASSFGGAVDFLQYF	TGTGCCAGCAGTTTTGGCGGGGCGGTCGATTTTTTGCAGTACTTC	TRBJ2-7	.	TRBV28	few